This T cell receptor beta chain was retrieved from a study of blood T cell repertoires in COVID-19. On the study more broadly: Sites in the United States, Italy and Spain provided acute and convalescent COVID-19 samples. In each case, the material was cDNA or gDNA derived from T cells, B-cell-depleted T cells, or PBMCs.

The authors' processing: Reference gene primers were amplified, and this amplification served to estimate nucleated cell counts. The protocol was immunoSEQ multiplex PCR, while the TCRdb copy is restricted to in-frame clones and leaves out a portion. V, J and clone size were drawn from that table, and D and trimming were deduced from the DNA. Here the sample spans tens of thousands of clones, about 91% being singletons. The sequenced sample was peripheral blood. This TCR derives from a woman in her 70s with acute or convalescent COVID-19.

CDR3: CAWKGGGQAEQYF. In DNA form, the CDR3 reads TGTGCCTGGAAGGGCGGGGGGCAAGCCGAGCAGTACTTC. The chain links TRBV30 to TRBJ2-7, with TRBD2 matching over 8 bases. This CDR3 spans 13 amino acids. V lost 4 bases, J lost 6 bases, and 8 bases stayed unmatched. Germline V gene sequence: CDR1 GTSNPN, CDR2 SVGIG (reference sequence).